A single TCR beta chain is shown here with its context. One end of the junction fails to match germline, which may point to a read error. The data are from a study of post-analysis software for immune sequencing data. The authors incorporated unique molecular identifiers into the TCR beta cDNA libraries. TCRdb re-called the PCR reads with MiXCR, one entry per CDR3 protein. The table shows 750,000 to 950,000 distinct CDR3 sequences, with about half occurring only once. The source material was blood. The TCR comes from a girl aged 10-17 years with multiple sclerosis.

CDR3 sequence: CASSLVLAGGPTGTQYF. DNA of the CDR3: TGTGCCAGCAGCTTAGTGTTAGCGGGAGGGCCCACAGGTACGCAGTATTTT. This chain links TRBV7-2 with TRBJ2-3; 11 nucleotides align to TRBD2. Germline loops: CDR1 SGHTA, CDR2 FQGNSA. This CDR3 region has 17 residues.